This passage covers 21 T cell receptor beta chains from one sample sequenced in a study of metastatic and nonmetastatic thyroid tumors. TCRdb re-analyzed the PCR reads through MiXCR. In the table there are fewer than 40,000 clones, about a sixth of which are singletons. No patient received treatment before thyroid surgery. Sequenced: blood. These receptors were collected from a female donor with papillary thyroid cancer or a benign thyroid nodule (not recorded which). Some clones in this sample may be carry-over from other donors' samples.

This clone is labeled medium-sized. The chain couples TRBV6-5 to TRBJ2-1; D could derive from TRBD1 or TRBD2 (5 bases each). The CDR3 sequence is 17 residues long. Trimming took off 6 bases at V and 2 bases at J, with 20 bases between the two ends. Germline assignment: CDR1 MNHEY and CDR2 SVGAGI. The CDR3 DNA sequence: TGTGCCAGCAGAGGGGCTGTAGCGAGGACCCCCTACAATGAGCAGTTCTTC. Amino acid sequence: CASRGAVARTPYNEQFF.

This clone has just a few counts. The chain links TRBV6-1 to TRBJ1-2; D is perhaps TRBD1 (5 bases). Germline V gene data show CDR1 as MNHNS and CDR2 as SASEGT. Trimming pared 3 bases from V and 4 bases from J, leaving 9 bases between. This CDR3 has 13 amino acids. CDR3 in amino acids: CASSDRVRYGYTF. CDR3 coding DNA: TGTGCCAGCAGTGACAGGGTGCGCTATGGCTACACCTTC.

This clone was seen at least ten times. Distinct nucleotide sequences in the sample also encode this CDR3. The rearrangement links TRBV6-1 to TRBJ1-4; D remains unclear. V was trimmed by 2 bases and J by 3 bases, leaving 10 bases between them. The CDR3 has 15 residues. Germline V gene sequence: CDR1 MNHNS, CDR2 SASEGT. CDR3 in amino acids: CASSELGGANEKLFF. Written as DNA, the CDR3 is TGTGCCAGCAGTGAACTAGGAGGAGCTAATGAAAAACTGTTTTTT.

A few counts support this clone. This may arise from a read error, as a much more abundant clone is one base away. This chain joins TRBV29-1 and TRBJ1-1, with D uncertain. The V gene lost 4 bases and the J gene lost 4 bases, with 13 bases spanning the gap. The CDR3 spans 13 residues. The germline gives CDR1 SQVTM, CDR2 ANQGSEA. CDR3 DNA: TGCAGCGTTGGAGGGAATGTCGGCACTGAAGCTTTCTTT. This codes for CSVGGNVGTEAFF.

This clone appeared many times. The CDR3 reads CASSLAKTGRQNIQYF. The CDR3 DNA sequence: TGTGCCAGCAGCTTAGCGAAGACAGGCCGGCAAAACATTCAGTACTTC. V gene TRBV7-2 combines with J gene TRBJ2-4, with TRBD1 as a possible D gene (6 bases). The germline V and J ends were trimmed by 0 bases and 5 bases, with 14 bases remaining between them. The CDR3 covers 16 residues. The V gene's germline CDR1 is SGHTA and CDR2 FQGNSA.

Comment on this clone: The germline gene is not matched at one end of the junction; a read error may be the cause. This chain links TRBV20-1 with TRBJ2-7; 7 bases are a match to TRBD2. This CDR3 has 15 residues. Germline V gives CDR1 DFQATT, CDR2 SNEGSKA (reference sequence). The CDR3 DNA reads TGCACTGCTAGAGGGGAGCTAGCGGTACCCTACGAGCAGTACTTC. Its translation: CTARGELAVPYEQYF.

This clone was found many times. V and J are TRBV28 and TRBJ2-1; 7 nucleotides align to TRBD2. J lost 2 bases, V lost 4 bases, and 11 bases had no gene match. The CDR3 extends over 17 amino acids. Germline CDR1 reads MDHEN; CDR2 reads SYDVKM. CDR3 sequence reads: CASSSREGVIAYNEQFF. The CDR3 DNA is TGTGCCAGCAGTTCCAGGGAGGGAGTCATCGCCTACAATGAGCAGTTCTTC.

Only a few counts were recorded for this clone. The chain is built from TRBV28 and TRBJ2-7, with 7 bases that match TRBD2. The V gene's germline CDR1 is MDHEN and CDR2 SYDVKM. The CDR3 loop spans 13 amino acids. Germline trimming cut 6 bases from V and 7 bases from J; bases unmatched to any gene: 9. DNA of the CDR3: TGTGCCAGCAGCCATCGTGGGGGGGGGGAGCAGTACTTC. Amino acids: CASSHRGGGEQYF. The variable domain in full, completed from reference TRBV28 and TRBJ2-7, reads DVKVTQSSRYLVKRTGEKVFLECVQDMDHENMFWYRQDPGLGLRLIYFSYDVKMKEKGDIPEGYSVSREKKERFSLILESASTNQTSMYLCASSHRGGGEQYFGPGTRLTVT.

This clone was detected once. An end of the junction differs from the germline gene, which may be a read error. The chain is built from TRBV9 and TRBJ2-2; D might be TRBD2 (5 bases). This CDR3 has 14 amino acids. CDR1 and CDR2 from the germline V gene are SGDLS and YYNGEE. The CDR3 DNA sequence: TGTTCCAGCAGCTTACAACTAGAAACCGGGGAGCTGTTTTTT. It translates to CSSSLQLETGELFF.

This clone was counted ten times or more. The V call is TRBV4-1, the J call TRBJ2-7; 10 bases are a match to TRBD1. Germline values: CDR1 MGHRA, CDR2 YSYEKL. The CDR3 has 15 residues. Trimming at V came to 3 bases and at J to 3 bases, leaving 5 bases not matched to a gene. The CDR3 here is CASSQGTGEDYEQYF. In DNA form, the CDR3 reads TGCGCCAGCAGCCAGGGGACAGGGGAGGACTACGAGCAGTACTTC.

Ten or more counts support this clone. This rearrangement joins TRBV3-1 to TRBJ2-1; D unresolved. Germline CDR1 LGHDT, CDR2 YNNKEL (reference sequence). Trimming removed 4 bases at V and 0 bases at J, with 10 bases between. The CDR3 covers 15 residues. CDR3 region: CASSPYRSSYNEQFF. The CDR3 DNA sequence: TGTGCCAGCAGCCCGTATCGGAGCTCCTACAATGAGCAGTTCTTC.

Details on this clone: The conserved closing phenylalanine or tryptophan is absent in this CDR3, likely reflecting a read error. The chain joins TRBV5-1 to TRBJ2-7; unclear D gene. This CDR3 has 13 amino acids. Trimming removed 3 bases at V and 2 bases at J, with 9 bases between. Germline V gene lookup returns CDR1 SGHRS and CDR2 YFSETQ. The CDR3 nucleotides are TGCGCCAGCAGCTCTACCGTGACCTACGAGCAGTACCTC. This encodes CASSSTVTYEQYL.

Ten or more counts support this clone. This sample includes further DNA sequences coding for the same CDR3. V gene TRBV7-8 combines with J gene TRBJ2-5; D may be TRBD2 (5 bases). Trimming left V 2 bases short and J 2 bases short, with 27 bases between. This CDR3 has 20 residues. CDR1 and CDR2 from the germline V gene are SGHVS and FQNEAQ. The CDR3 sequence: CASSLNLEDPGGRAQETQYF. CDR3 DNA: TGTGCCAGCAGCTTAAATTTAGAGGATCCTGGCGGGCGAGCACAAGAGACCCAGTACTTC.

This clone came up many times. V is TRBV20-1 and J is TRBJ2-3, with 8 nucleotides matching TRBD1. Unmatched junction bases numbered 9, after V lost 7 bases and J lost 3 bases. The germline V gene encodes CDR1 DFQATT and CDR2 SNEGSKA (reference sequence). The CDR3 extends over 14 amino acids. CDR3 DNA sequence: TGCAGTGTCCCGACAGGGGAAGTAACAGATACGCAGTATTTT. This translates into CSVPTGEVTDTQYF.

In this sample, this clone turned up many times. V and J are TRBV5-1 and TRBJ2-5; TRBD2 agrees at 8 bases. Trimming took 0 bases from V and 5 from J; bases not matched to a gene: 6. This CDR3 is 15 amino acids long. Germline V gives CDR1 SGHRS, CDR2 YFSETQ. The CDR3, as DNA: TGCGCCAGCAGCTTGGCGGGAGGGCCGGGGGAGACCCAGTACTTC. Translation: CASSLAGGPGETQYF.

By sample share, this clone is medium-sized. The CDR3 protein is CSAPPAGENEQYF. Here the CDR3 DNA reads TGCAGTGCCCCCCCTGCGGGAGAAAACGAGCAGTACTTC. The V and J genes are TRBV20-1 and TRBJ2-7; 7 positions match TRBD2. This CDR3 is built from 13 residues. CDR1 and CDR2 from the germline V gene are DFQATT and SNEGSKA (reference sequence). The junction had 10 bases not matched to a gene; V was cut back by 6 bases and J by 5 bases.

This clone qualifies as medium-sized. The chain is built from TRBV20-1 and TRBJ1-6; 9 bases are a match to TRBD1. Germline V gene sequence: CDR1 DFQATT, CDR2 SNEGSKA (reference sequence). The CDR3 runs to 13 residues. Trimming cost V 6 bases and J 10 bases; bases outside gene matches: 7. The CDR3: CSAPGQGVSPLHF. The CDR3 bases are TGCAGTGCACCGGGACAGGGAGTATCACCCCTCCACTTT.

There are many counts of this clone. The chain uses TRBV2 and TRBJ2-1; 10 nucleotides align to TRBD2. Germline V CDR1 and CDR2: SNHLY, FYNNEI. With V trimmed by 6 bases and J by 3 bases, 5 bases remained unmatched. The CDR3 consists of 15 residues. CDR3 nucleotide sequence: TGTGCCAGCAGGGTGACTAGCGGGTACTACAATGAGCAGTTCTTC. Protein product: CASRVTSGYYNEQFF.

This clone was recorded at least ten times. The chain links TRBV20-1 to TRBJ2-7; 11 bases map to TRBD2. Trimming at V came to 6 bases and at J to 7 bases, leaving 8 bases not matched to a gene. The CDR3 covers 13 residues. Per germline, CDR1 DFQATT and CDR2 SNEGSKA (reference sequence). CDR3 nucleotides: TGCAGTGCAAGACTAGCGGGAAGTGGTGAGCAGTACTTC. Residues: CSARLAGSGEQYF.

Only one count was recorded for this clone. Since a much larger clone is just one base distant, this may be a read error. The rearrangement uses TRBV4-2 and TRBJ2-3; 10 nucleotides align to TRBD2. Trimming removed 4 bases from V and 5 bases from J; junction bases left unmatched: 9. This CDR3 has 16 residues. From germline, CDR1 is LGHNA and CDR2 YNFKEQ. CDR3 DNA: TGTGCCAGCAGCCCAAATCTAGCGGGAGTCAGAGATACGCAGTATTTT. Protein: CASSPNLAGVRDTQYF.

This clone was picked up many times. This rearrangement joins TRBV3-1 to TRBJ1-3; D is ambiguous. CDR1 LGHDT and CDR2 YNNKEL come from the germline V gene (reference sequence). Trimming took 1 base from V and 4 from J, leaving 2 bases between them. This CDR3 contains 12 residues. The CDR3 spells CASSQAGNTIYF. CDR3 in DNA: TGTGCCAGCAGCCAAGCAGGAAACACCATATATTTT.